The 28 T cell receptor beta chains reported below all come from one sample, sequenced in a study of blood T cell repertoires in COVID-19. Sequencing used immunoSEQ multiplex PCR; TCRdb keeps in-frame clones, though not all of them. The sample consists of about 180,000 clones, roughly 83% of them appearing once. The specimen was peripheral blood. The receptors were gathered from a woman in her sixties with acute or convalescent COVID-19.

The chain has TRBV6-2 or TRBV6-3 and TRBJ2-7, with unresolved D. Germline values: CDR1 MNHEY, CDR2 SVGEGT. V was shortened by 0 bases and J by 2 bases, with 8 bases between the two germline ends. This CDR3 has 14 residues. The DNA of the CDR3 is TGTGCCAGCAGTTACTCTCAGGTAGCCTACGAGCAGTACTTC. It yields the protein CASSYSQVAYEQYF.

The CDR3 spells CASSMVAGANQPQHF. DNA of the CDR3: TGTGCCAGTAGTATGGTCGCGGGGGCCAATCAGCCCCAGCATTTT. The chain couples TRBV19 to TRBJ1-5, with D possibly matching TRBD1 (6 bases). The CDR3 extends over 15 amino acids. Germline V gives CDR1 LNHDA, CDR2 SQIVND (reference sequence). V was clipped by 3 bases and J by 3 bases, with 12 bases between them.

The chain uses TRBV15 and TRBJ1-2; D is possibly TRBD1 (6 bases). The V gene lost 0 bases and the J gene lost 5 bases, with 10 bases spanning the gap. The germline CDR1 and CDR2 sequences are LNHNV and YYDKDF (reference sequence). CDR3 length equals 14 residues. DNA for the CDR3: TGTGCCACCAGCAGAGAACGCAGGGGTTATGGCTACACCTTC. As protein: CATSRERRGYGYTF.

This chain connects TRBV13 to TRBJ2-5; TRBD2 matches at 15 bases. The CDR3 loop spans 17 amino acids. Germline V gene sequence: CDR1 PRHDT, CDR2 FYEKMQ (reference sequence). Trimming cost V 5 bases and J 1 base; bases outside gene matches: 5. CDR3 sequence reads: CASSGQGLAGGQETQYF. DNA of the CDR3: TGTGCCAGCAGCGGCCAGGGACTAGCGGGGGGCCAAGAGACCCAGTACTTC.

The J gene is TRBJ1-1, the V gene TRBV6-6; 9 positions agree with TRBD1. The V and J ends lost 10 bases and 5 bases, in that order; junction bases with no gene match: 5. This CDR3 has 12 amino acids. Germline V CDR1 and CDR2: MNHNY, SVGAGI (reference sequence). CDR3 amino acids: CAIRDRVTEAFF. In nucleotides, the CDR3 is TGTGCCATTCGGGACAGGGTTACTGAAGCTTTCTTT.

This chain links TRBV6-6 with TRBJ2-2, with D tentatively TRBD1 (6 bases). Trimming pared 2 bases from V and 7 bases from J, leaving 11 bases between. CDR3 size: 14 residues. The V gene's germline CDR1 is MNHNY and CDR2 SVGAGI (reference sequence). As DNA, the CDR3 is TGTGCCAGCAGTTACGCAGGGGTTGGCGGGGAGCTGTTTTTT. It is translated as CASSYAGVGGELFF.

This chain links TRBV19 with TRBJ1-1, with 10 nucleotides matching TRBD1. The CDR3 extends over 18 amino acids. After removal of 5 bases from V and 0 bases from J, the junction contained 12 bases not matched to a gene. The germline gives CDR1 LNHDA, CDR2 SQIVND (reference sequence). The CDR3 sequence is CASSPRFGTGALNTEAFF. The CDR3 bases are TGTGCCAGTAGTCCGAGATTTGGGACAGGGGCTTTGAACACTGAAGCTTTCTTT.

This clone was seen a handful of times. CDR3 nucleotide sequence: TGTGCCAGCAGCTTCTGGTCGCAGGGGACGGGTGGCTACACCTTC. Its translation: CASSFWSQGTGGYTF. This chain joins TRBV5-6 and TRBJ1-2; D may be TRBD1 (6 bases). The CDR3 has 15 amino acids. Germline V gene data show CDR1 as SGHDT and CDR2 as YYEEEE. Trimming removed 2 bases at V and 7 bases at J, with 18 bases between.

The CDR3 DNA sequence: TGCGCCAGCAGCCAAGATCCGAGCGGCGGAACCTACGAGCAGTACTTC. It yields the protein CASSQDPSGGTYEQYF. This sequence joins TRBV4-1 and TRBJ2-7; a weak D match, TRBD2 (5 bases). The length of the CDR3 is 16 residues. V was cut by 0 bases and J by 2 bases, with 14 bases left in between. Germline V lookup: CDR1 MGHRA, CDR2 YSYEKL.

The chain has TRBV7-2 and TRBJ2-7; D perhaps matches TRBD1 (6 bases). The CDR3 contains 11 residues. The ends were cut back, 1 base at V and 13 bases at J, with 11 bases in the middle. Per the germline V gene, CDR1 is SGHTA and CDR2 is FQGNSA. CDR3 sequence reads: CASSLENRAYF. In nucleotides, the CDR3 is TGTGCCAGCAGCTTAGAGAACAGGGCATACTTC.

The rearrangement joins TRBV27 to TRBJ1-5; D ambiguous. Germline CDR1 reads MNHEY; CDR2 reads SMNVEV (reference sequence). Trimming left V 1 base short and J 1 base short, with 11 bases between. The CDR3 length is 16 residues. In DNA, the CDR3 is TGTGCCAGCAGTTTATTCCGAGGGCGAAGCAATCAGCCCCAGCATTTT. Protein sequence: CASSLFRGRSNQPQHF.

As for this clone: The sample contains more than one DNA sequence encoding this CDR3. The chain is built from TRBV6-5 and TRBJ1-2; tentatively, D is TRBD1 (6 bases). Trimming removed 5 bases at V and 2 bases at J, with 9 bases between. Germline V gene lookup returns CDR1 MNHEY and CDR2 SVGAGI. This CDR3 comprises 13 residues. As DNA, the CDR3 is TGTGCCAGCAGTCGCACAGGGAACTATGGCTACACCTTC. This codes for CASSRTGNYGYTF.

This chain uses TRBV5-1 with TRBJ2-3; D is unclear. Trimming pared 0 bases from V and 2 bases from J, leaving 13 bases between. From germline, CDR1 is SGHRS and CDR2 YFSETQ. The CDR3 runs 16 residues. The CDR3 here is CASSLGFRTYTDTQYF. CDR3 nucleotides: TGCGCCAGCAGCTTGGGTTTCAGAACATACACAGATACGCAGTATTTT.

The chain links TRBV6-5 to TRBJ2-3, with unresolved D. CDR3 length: 12 amino acids. Germline-derived CDR1 and CDR2 are MNHEY and SVGAGI. Between the trimmed V and J ends, which lost 5 bases and 3 bases, there was a span of 6 bases. DNA for the CDR3: TGTGCCAGCAGTCTATTTACAGATACGCAGTATTTT. This translates into CASSLFTDTQYF.

The gene calls are TRBV28 and TRBJ2-7; TRBD1 agrees at 9 bases. Trimming at V came to 7 bases and at J to 1 base, leaving 17 bases not matched to a gene. From germline, CDR1 is MDHEN and CDR2 SYDVKM. The CDR3 has 18 amino acids. CDR3 residues: CASTVLGDRVPSSYEQYF. CDR3 nucleotide sequence: TGTGCCAGCACCGTGCTCGGGGACAGGGTACCCTCGTCCTACGAGCAGTACTTC.

The rearrangement uses TRBV11-3 and TRBJ1-1, with D maybe TRBD1 (6 bases). Trimming took 4 bases from V and 2 from J, leaving 14 bases between them. The CDR3 spans 15 residues. Per germline, CDR1 SGHNT and CDR2 YENEEA. CDR3 loop: CASSSGRGANTEAFF. The CDR3 bases are TGTGCCAGCAGCTCCGGTCGGGGGGCAAACACTGAAGCTTTCTTT.

The J gene is TRBJ2-7, the V gene TRBV7-2, with 8 bases matching TRBD2. This CDR3 has 14 residues. With V trimmed by 3 bases and J by 7 bases, 8 bases remained unmatched. Germline V gives CDR1 SGHTA, CDR2 FQGNSA. The CDR3, as DNA: TGTGCCAGCAGCTTGGCCAGCGGGAGTGGGGAGCAGTACTTC. It translates to CASSLASGSGEQYF.

This chain joins TRBV6-2 or TRBV6-3 and TRBJ2-5; 8 bases fit TRBD2. The V segment lost 6 bases and the J segment 5 bases; nucleotides outside the gene matches: 8. Germline loops: CDR1 MNHEY, CDR2 SVGEGT. The CDR3 is 14 amino acids. CDR3 sequence: CASSPGLESETQYF. DNA for the CDR3: TGTGCCAGCAGCCCGGGACTAGAGAGTGAGACCCAGTACTTC.

This chain uses TRBV5-6 with TRBJ1-4; D perhaps matches TRBD1 (5 bases). From germline, CDR1 is SGHDT and CDR2 YYEEEE. The CDR3 consists of 15 residues. Trimming took off 2 bases at V and 8 bases at J, with 16 bases between the two ends. The CDR3 reads CASSLTGDSQEKLFF. The CDR3 DNA reads as TGTGCCAGCAGCTTAACGGGCGACAGTCAAGAAAAACTGTTTTTT.

Only a few counts were recorded for this clone. The J gene is TRBJ1-1, the V gene TRBV5-1; 8 bases align to TRBD1. The CDR3 is 15 amino acids. Germline-derived CDR1 and CDR2 are SGHRS and YFSETQ. The V and J ends lost 4 bases and 1 base, in that order; junction bases with no gene match: 6. CDR3 nucleotide sequence: TGCGCCAGCAGCCTCATTCAGGGGGCGAACACTGAAGCTTTCTTT. Translating it yields CASSLIQGANTEAFF.

There are many counts of this clone. V and J are TRBV28 and TRBJ2-1, with TRBD2 matching over 8 bases. The germline V gene has CDR1 MDHEN and CDR2 SYDVKM. This CDR3 contains 15 residues. V dropped 9 bases and J dropped 5; count of bases not matched to a gene: 12. CDR3 nucleotide sequence: TGTGCCAGTCTCCGGGGCGGGGGGCCACACAATGAGCAGTTCTTC. It encodes CASLRGGGPHNEQFF.

The chain is built from TRBV4-3 and TRBJ2-1; D possibly corresponds to TRBD2 (5 bases). Germline-derived CDR1 and CDR2 are LGHNA and YSLEER. CDR3 length equals 12 residues. Trimming took 3 bases from V and 6 from J, leaving 6 bases between them. In DNA form, the CDR3 reads TGCGCCAGCAGCCACCGGGGCAATGAGCAGTTCTTC. Its protein is CASSHRGNEQFF.

The V and J genes are TRBV11-1 and TRBJ2-7, with TRBD1 as a possible D gene (6 bases). The CDR3 loop spans 15 amino acids. Germline CDR1 reads SGHAT; CDR2 reads FQDESV (reference sequence). V gave up 4 bases and J gave up 3 bases, with 16 bases separating them. The CDR3 reads CASSSRQVGIYEQYF. As DNA, the CDR3 is TGTGCCAGCAGCTCCCGACAGGTGGGGATCTACGAGCAGTACTTC. The whole variable domain, filled in from reference TRBV11-1 and TRBJ2-7, reads EAEVAQSPRYKITEKSQAVAFWCDPISGHATLYWYRQILGQGPELLVQFQDESVVDDSQLPKDRFSAERLKGVDSTLKIQPAELGDSAMYLCASSSRQVGIYEQYFGPGTRLTVT.

CDR3 nucleotides: TGTGCCAGCAGTTACCGAGCGGGGGGGCTGGAGACCCAGTACTTC. It specifies CASSYRAGGLETQYF. The chain is built from TRBV6-6 and TRBJ2-5; 10 bases are a match to TRBD2. The trim removed 2 bases at V and 5 bases at J, leaving 5 bases unmatched. The V gene's germline CDR1 is MNHNY and CDR2 SVGAGI (reference sequence). The CDR3 spans 15 residues.

This clone appeared a single time. The rearrangement uses TRBV19 and TRBJ2-2; D possibly corresponds to TRBD1 (6 bases). The germline V and J ends were trimmed by 3 bases and 2 bases, with 10 bases remaining between them. This CDR3 is 15 amino acids long. The germline V gene encodes CDR1 LNHDA and CDR2 SQIVND (reference sequence). The CDR3, as DNA: TGTGCCAGTAGTATTTGGACAGTCAACACCGGGGAGCTGTTTTTT. It translates to CASSIWTVNTGELFF.

The chain uses TRBV11-2 and TRBJ2-3; a possible D gene is TRBD2 (5 bases). The ends were cut back, 5 bases at V and 2 bases at J, with 8 bases in the middle. CDR3 length equals 13 residues. Germline CDR1 SGHAT, CDR2 FQNNGV. DNA for the CDR3: TGTGCCAGCAGCGGACTTATCACAGATACGCAGTATTTT. Its protein is CASSGLITDTQYF.

The chain is built from TRBV5-6 and TRBJ2-2; the D is unclear. The ends were cut back, 0 bases at V and 7 bases at J, with 13 bases in the middle. Germline lookup yields CDR1 SGHDT and CDR2 YYEEEE. CDR3 length equals 15 residues. CDR3 amino acids: CASSLGTGLDGELFF. CDR3 in DNA: TGTGCCAGCAGCTTGGGAACGGGTTTGGACGGGGAGCTGTTTTTT.

CDR3 protein: CASSFLPGGVGYGYTF. The CDR3 coding sequence is TGCGCCAGCAGCTTTCTTCCAGGGGGCGTTGGGTATGGCTACACCTTC. V and J are TRBV5-1 and TRBJ1-2; TRBD1 agrees at 8 bases. Germline V CDR1 and CDR2: SGHRS, YFSETQ. V lost 2 bases, J lost 5 bases, and 11 bases stayed unmatched. The CDR3 is 16 amino acids.